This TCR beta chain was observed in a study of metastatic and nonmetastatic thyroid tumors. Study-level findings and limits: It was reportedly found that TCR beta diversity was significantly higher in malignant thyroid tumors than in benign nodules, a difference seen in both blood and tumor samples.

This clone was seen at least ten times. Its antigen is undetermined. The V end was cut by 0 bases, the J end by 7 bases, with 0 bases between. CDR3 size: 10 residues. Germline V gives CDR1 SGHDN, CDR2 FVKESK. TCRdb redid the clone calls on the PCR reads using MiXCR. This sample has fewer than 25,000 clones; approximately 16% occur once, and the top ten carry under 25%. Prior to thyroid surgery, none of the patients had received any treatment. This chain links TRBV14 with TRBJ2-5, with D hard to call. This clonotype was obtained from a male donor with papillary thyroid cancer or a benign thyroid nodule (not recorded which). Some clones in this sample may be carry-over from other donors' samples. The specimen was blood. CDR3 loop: CASSQETQYF. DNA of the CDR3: TGTGCCAGCAGCCAAGAGACCCAGTACTTC.